This entry lists 3 T cell receptor beta chains sequenced from one sample in a study of T cell responses to AZD1222 COVID-19 vaccine. Assay used: immunoSEQ multiplex PCR; TCRdb lists only in-frame clones, some missing. The sample comprises about 110,000 clones, about nine tenths of which are singletons, and roughly 7% rests with the top ten. The sample here was peripheral blood, taken on day 0 of AZD1222 vaccination. Every receptor here comes from an adult in good health.

This chain connects TRBV2 to TRBJ1-4; tentatively, D is TRBD1 (5 bases). Germline loops: CDR1 SNHLY, CDR2 FYNNEI. The CDR3 runs 12 residues. The V gene lost 6 bases and the J gene lost 8 bases, with 10 bases spanning the gap. The CDR3 DNA reads as TGTGCCAGCAGAGGGGACGGAGAAAAACTGTTTTTT. Protein sequence: CASRGDGEKLFF.

The chain employs TRBV7-2 and TRBJ2-2; weak D call: TRBD2 (7 bases). The germline gives CDR1 SGHTA, CDR2 FQGNSA. V was shortened by 6 bases and J by 1 base, with 15 bases between the two germline ends. CDR3 length: 16 amino acids. In DNA, the CDR3 is TGTGCCAGCAGTACAGGGACTATATTGAACACCGGGGAGCTGTTTTTT. Translation gives CASSTGTILNTGELFF.

The CDR3 nucleotides are TGTGCCAGCAGCCACGGACAGGCCCAAGAGACCCAGTACTTC. Encoded protein: CASSHGQAQETQYF. The chain carries TRBV5-8 and TRBJ2-5, with 7 bases that match TRBD1. The CDR3 is made up of 14 amino acids. CDR1 and CDR2 (germline): SGHTS, YDEGEE. V lost 4 bases to trimming and J lost 1 base; unmatched junction nucleotides: 4.